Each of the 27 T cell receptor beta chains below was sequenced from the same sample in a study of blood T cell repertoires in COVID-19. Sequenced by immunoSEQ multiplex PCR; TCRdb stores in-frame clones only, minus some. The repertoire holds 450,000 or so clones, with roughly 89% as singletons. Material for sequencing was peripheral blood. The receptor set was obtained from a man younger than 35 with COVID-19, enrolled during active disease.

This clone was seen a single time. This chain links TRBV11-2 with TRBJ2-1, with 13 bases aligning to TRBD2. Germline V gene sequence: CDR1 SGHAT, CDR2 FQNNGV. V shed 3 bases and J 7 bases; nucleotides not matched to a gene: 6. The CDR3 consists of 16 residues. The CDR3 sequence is CASSFAPGLAGNEQFF. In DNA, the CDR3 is TGTGCCAGCAGCTTCGCCCCGGGACTAGCGGGGAATGAGCAGTTCTTC.

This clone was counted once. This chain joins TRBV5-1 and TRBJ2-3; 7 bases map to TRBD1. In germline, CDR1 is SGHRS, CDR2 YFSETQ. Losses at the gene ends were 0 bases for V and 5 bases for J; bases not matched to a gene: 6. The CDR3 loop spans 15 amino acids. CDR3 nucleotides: TGCGCCAGCAGCTTGGAGGCAGGGGGTCTAGATACGCAGTATTTT. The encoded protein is CASSLEAGGLDTQYF.

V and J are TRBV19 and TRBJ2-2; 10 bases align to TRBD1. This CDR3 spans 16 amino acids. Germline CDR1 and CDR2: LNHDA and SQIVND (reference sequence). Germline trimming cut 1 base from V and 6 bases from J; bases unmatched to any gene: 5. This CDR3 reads CASSIVGTGASGELFF. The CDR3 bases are TGTGCCAGTAGTATAGTTGGGACAGGGGCGTCCGGGGAGCTGTTTTTT.

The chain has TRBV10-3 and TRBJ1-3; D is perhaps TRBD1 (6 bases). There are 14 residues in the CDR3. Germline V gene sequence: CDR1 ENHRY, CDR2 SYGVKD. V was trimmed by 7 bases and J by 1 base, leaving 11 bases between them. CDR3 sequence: CAIKGGGSGNTIYF. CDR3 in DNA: TGTGCCATCAAGGGGGGGGGATCTGGAAACACCATATATTTT.

The CDR3 reads CASGLQGTDTQYF. The CDR3 nucleotides are TGTGCTAGTGGTTTGCAGGGGACAGATACGCAGTATTTT. The V gene is TRBV12-5, the J gene TRBJ2-3; weak D call: TRBD1 (6 bases). The germline V and J ends were trimmed by 2 bases and 3 bases, with 6 bases remaining between them. Germline CDR1 reads LGHNT; CDR2 reads FRNRAP. The CDR3 totals 13 residues.

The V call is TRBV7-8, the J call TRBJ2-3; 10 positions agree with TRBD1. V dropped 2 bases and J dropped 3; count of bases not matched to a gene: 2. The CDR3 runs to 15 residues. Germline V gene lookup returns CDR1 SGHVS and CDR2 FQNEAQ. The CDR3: CASSLRDRGTDTQYF. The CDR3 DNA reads TGTGCCAGCAGCTTACGGGACAGGGGTACAGATACGCAGTATTTT.

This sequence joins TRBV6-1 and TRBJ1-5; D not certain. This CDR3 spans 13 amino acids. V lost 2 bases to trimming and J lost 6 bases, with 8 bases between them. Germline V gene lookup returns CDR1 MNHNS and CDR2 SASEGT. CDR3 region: CASSELPTQPQHF. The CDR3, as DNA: TGTGCCAGCAGTGAACTCCCTACTCAGCCCCAGCATTTT.

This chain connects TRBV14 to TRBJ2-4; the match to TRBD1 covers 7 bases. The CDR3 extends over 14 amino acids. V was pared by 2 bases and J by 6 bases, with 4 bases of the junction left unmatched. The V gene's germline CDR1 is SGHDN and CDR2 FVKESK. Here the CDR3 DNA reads TGTGCCAGCAGCCAAAGGGGGCGCGGAAACATTCAGTACTTC. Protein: CASSQRGRGNIQYF.

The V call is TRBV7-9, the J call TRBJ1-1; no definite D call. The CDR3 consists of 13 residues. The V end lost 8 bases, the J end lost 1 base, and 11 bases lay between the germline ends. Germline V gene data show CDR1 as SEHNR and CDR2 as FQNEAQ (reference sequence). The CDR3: CASLARRNTEAFF. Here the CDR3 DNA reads TGTGCCAGCCTGGCCAGAAGGAACACTGAAGCTTTCTTT. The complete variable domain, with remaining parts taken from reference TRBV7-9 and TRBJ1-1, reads DTGVSQNPRHKITKRGQNVTFRCDPISEHNRLYWYRQTLGQGPEFLTYFQNEAQLEKSRLLSDRFSAERPKGSFSTLEIQRTEQGDSAMYLCASLARRNTEAFFGQGTRLTVV.

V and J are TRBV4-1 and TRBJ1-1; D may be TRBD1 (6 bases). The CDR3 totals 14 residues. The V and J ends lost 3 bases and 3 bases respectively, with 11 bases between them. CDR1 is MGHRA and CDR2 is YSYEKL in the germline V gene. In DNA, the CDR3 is TGCGCCAGCAGCCACAGGACAGCCTACACTGAAGCTTTCTTT. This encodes CASSHRTAYTEAFF.

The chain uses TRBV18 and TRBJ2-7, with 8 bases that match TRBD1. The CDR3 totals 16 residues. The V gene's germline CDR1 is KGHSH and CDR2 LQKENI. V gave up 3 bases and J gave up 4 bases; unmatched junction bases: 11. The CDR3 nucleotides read TGTGCCAGCTCACCCGCTAGGACAGGGTTAGCATACGAGCAGTACTTC. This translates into CASSPARTGLAYEQYF.

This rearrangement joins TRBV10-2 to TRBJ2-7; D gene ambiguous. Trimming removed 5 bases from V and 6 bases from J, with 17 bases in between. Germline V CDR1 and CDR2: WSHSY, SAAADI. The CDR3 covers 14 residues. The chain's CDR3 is CASSWADPLSEQYF. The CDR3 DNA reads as TGCGCCAGCAGTTGGGCAGACCCTCTGAGCGAGCAGTACTTC.

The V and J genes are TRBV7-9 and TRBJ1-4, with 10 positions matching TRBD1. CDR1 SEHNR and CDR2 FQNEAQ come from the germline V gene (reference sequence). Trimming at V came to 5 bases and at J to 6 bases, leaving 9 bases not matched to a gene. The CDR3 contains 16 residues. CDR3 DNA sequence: TGTGCCAGCAGCCACTCTGCCGGGACAGGGGATGAAAAACTGTTTTTT. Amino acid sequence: CASSHSAGTGDEKLFF.

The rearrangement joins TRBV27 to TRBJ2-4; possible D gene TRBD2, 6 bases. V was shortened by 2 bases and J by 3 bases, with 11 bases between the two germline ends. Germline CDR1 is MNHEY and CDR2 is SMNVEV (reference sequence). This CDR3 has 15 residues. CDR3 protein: CASSLGGSVKNIQYF. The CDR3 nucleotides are TGTGCCAGCAGTTTAGGAGGGTCGGTCAAAAACATTCAGTACTTC.

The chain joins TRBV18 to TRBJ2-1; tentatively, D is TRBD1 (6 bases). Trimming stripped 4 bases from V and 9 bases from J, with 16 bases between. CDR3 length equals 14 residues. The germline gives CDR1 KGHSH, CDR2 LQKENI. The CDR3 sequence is CASSQETGSFEQFF. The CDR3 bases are TGTGCCAGCTCACAGGAGACAGGATCCTTTGAGCAGTTCTTC.

Here the CDR3 DNA reads TGTGCCAGCAGTGATTTGGGCGATGTCCCCTACAATGAGCAGTTCTTC. This translates into CASSDLGDVPYNEQFF. The chain links TRBV6-1 to TRBJ2-1; D remains unclear. Per the germline V gene, CDR1 is MNHNS and CDR2 is SASEGT. Trimming took off 3 bases at V and 2 bases at J, with 14 bases between the two ends. This CDR3 has 16 amino acids.

The CDR3 region has the DNA TGTGCCAGCAGTTACGCAGGGGTTAACACCGGGGAGCTGTTTTTT. Translated: CASSYAGVNTGELFF. The chain is built from TRBV6-5 and TRBJ2-2; D perhaps matches TRBD1 (6 bases). This CDR3 contains 15 residues. The V gene's germline CDR1 is MNHEY and CDR2 SVGAGI. V gave up 2 bases and J gave up 2 bases, with 9 bases separating them.

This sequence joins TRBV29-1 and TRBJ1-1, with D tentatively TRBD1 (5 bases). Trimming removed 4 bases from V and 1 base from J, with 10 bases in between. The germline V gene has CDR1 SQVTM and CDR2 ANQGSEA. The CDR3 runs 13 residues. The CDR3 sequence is CSVVGGGNTEAFF. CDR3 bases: TGCAGCGTTGTGGGGGGAGGGAACACTGAAGCTTTCTTT.

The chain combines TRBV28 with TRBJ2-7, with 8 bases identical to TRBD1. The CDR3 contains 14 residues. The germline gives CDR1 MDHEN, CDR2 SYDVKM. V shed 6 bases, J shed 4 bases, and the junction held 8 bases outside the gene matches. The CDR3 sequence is CASRPRGQGYEQYF. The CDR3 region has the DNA TGTGCCAGCAGACCTCGTGGACAGGGTTACGAGCAGTACTTC.

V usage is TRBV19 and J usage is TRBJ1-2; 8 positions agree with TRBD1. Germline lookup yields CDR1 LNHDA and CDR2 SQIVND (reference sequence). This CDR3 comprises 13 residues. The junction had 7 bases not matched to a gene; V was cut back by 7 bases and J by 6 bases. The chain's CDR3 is CASTLDRANGYTF. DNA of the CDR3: TGTGCCAGTACCCTGGACAGGGCGAATGGCTACACCTTC.

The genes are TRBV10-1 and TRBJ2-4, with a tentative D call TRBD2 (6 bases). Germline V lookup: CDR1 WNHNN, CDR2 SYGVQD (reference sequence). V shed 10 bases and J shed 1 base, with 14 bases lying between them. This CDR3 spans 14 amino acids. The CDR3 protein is CATYSGAAKNIQYF. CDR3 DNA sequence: TGCGCCACCTACTCGGGAGCCGCCAAAAACATTCAGTACTTC.

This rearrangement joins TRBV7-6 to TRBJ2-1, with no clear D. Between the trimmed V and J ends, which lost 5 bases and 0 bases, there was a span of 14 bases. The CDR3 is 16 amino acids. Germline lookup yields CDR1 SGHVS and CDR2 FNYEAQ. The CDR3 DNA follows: TGTGCCAGCAGCCGTTTAGCCGAGAGCTCCTACAATGAGCAGTTCTTC. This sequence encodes CASSRLAESSYNEQFF.

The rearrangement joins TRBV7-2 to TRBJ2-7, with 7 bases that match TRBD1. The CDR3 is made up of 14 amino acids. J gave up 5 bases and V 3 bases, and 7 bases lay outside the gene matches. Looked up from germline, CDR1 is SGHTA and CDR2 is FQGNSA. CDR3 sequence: CASSFQQGYNEQYF. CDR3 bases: TGTGCCAGCAGCTTTCAACAGGGGTACAACGAGCAGTACTTC.

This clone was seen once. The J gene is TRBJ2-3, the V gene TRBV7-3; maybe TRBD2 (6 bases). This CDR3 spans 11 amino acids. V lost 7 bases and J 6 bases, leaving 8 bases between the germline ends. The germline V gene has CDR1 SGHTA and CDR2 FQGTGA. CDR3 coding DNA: TGTGCCAGCAACCGGGGGGATACGCAGTATTTT. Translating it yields CASNRGDTQYF. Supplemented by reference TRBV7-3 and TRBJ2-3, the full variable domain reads GAGVSQTPSNKVTEKGKYVELRCDPISGHTALYWYRQSLGQGPEFLIYFQGTGAADDSGLPNDRFFAVRPEGSVSTLKIQRTERGDSAVYLCASNRGDTQYFGPGTRLTVL.

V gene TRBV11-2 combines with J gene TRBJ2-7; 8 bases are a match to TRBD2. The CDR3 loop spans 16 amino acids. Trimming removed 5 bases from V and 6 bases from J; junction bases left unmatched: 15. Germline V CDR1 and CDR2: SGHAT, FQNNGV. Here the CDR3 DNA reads TGTGCCAGCAGCATCGTCCCGGGACTAGATTCCGGCGAGCAGTACTTC. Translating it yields CASSIVPGLDSGEQYF.

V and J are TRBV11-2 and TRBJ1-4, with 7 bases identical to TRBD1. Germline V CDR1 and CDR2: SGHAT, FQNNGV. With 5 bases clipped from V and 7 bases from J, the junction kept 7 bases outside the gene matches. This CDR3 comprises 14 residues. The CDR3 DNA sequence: TGTGCCAGCAGCCCCTGGAGGGGGCTTGAAAAACTGTTTTTT. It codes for CASSPWRGLEKLFF.

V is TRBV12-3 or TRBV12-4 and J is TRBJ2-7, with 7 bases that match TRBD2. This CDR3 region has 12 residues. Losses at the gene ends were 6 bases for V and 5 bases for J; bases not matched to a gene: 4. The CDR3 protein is CASSLGGNEQYF. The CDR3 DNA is TGTGCCAGCAGCCTGGGGGGGAACGAGCAGTACTTC.